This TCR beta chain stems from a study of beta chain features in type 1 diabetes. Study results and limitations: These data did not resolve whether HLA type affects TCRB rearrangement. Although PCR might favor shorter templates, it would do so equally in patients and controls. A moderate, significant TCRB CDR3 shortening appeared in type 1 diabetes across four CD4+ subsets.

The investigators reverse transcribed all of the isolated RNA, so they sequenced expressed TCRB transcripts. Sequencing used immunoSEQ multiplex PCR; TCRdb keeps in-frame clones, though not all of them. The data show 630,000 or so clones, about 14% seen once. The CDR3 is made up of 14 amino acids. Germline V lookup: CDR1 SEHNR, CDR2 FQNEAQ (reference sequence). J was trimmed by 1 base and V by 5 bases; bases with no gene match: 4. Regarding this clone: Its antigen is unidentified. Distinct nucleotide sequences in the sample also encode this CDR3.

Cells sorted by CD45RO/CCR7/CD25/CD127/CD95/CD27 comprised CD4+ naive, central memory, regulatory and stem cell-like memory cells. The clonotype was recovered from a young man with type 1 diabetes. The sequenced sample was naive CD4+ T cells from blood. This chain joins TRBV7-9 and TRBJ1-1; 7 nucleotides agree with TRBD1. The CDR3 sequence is CASSLQGPNTEAFF. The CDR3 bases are TGTGCCAGCAGCCTACAGGGGCCGAACACTGAAGCTTTCTTT.